This TCR beta chain was captured by sequencing in a study of T cell repertoires in cytomegalovirus infection. The wider study: HLA-B-restricted CMV epitopes that are well studied, plus recently identified HLA-C-restricted ones, were used by the study.

Whole-study results and caveats: In two of eight donors, the top clonotype was HLA-C-restricted CMV-specific.

A word on this clonotype: The antigen is unknown.

Germline CDR1 is MDHEN and CDR2 is SYDVKM. The length of the CDR3 is 17 residues. J gave up 5 bases and V 6 bases, and 11 bases lay outside the gene matches. TCRdb reanalysed the reads using MiXCR and keeps one entry per CDR3 protein. In the table there are about 830,000 distinct CDR3 sequences, over 25% of which are singletons. The chain carries TRBV28 and TRBJ2-2, with 11 positions matching TRBD1. Source: cultured CD8+ T cells from PBMCs, taken from culture after CMV antigen stimulation. The receptor's source is a human donor in good health (CMV status not recorded). Some clones in this sample may be carry-over from other donors' samples. CDR3 protein: CASRIWTGGIRTGELFF. The CDR3 nucleotides read TGTGCCAGCAGAATCTGGACAGGGGGCATTCGGACCGGGGAGCTGTTTTTT.